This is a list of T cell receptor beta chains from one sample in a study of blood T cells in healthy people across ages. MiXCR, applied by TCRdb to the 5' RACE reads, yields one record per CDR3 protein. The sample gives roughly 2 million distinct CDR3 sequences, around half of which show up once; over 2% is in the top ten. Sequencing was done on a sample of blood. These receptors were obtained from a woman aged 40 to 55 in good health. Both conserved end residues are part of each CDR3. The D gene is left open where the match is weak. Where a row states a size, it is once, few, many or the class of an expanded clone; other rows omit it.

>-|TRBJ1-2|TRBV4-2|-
TGTGCCAGCAGCCAAGGTGAAGTCTATGGCTACACCTTC
CASSQGEVYGYTF
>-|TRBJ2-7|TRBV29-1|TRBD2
TGCAGCGTTGAATCCCAACTAGCGGGGGGTCCCTACGAGCAGTACTTC
CSVESQLAGGPYEQYF
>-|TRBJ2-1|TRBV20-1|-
TGCAGTGCTAGGACTGGGATCGGGGTGAATGAGCAGTTCTTC
CSARTGIGVNEQFF
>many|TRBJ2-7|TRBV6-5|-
TGTGCCAGCAGCCCTGACAGAAGCTCCTACGAGCAGTACTTC
CASSPDRSSYEQYF
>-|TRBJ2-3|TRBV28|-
TGTGCCGTCAGAGACCCTTTGGCAGATACGCAGTATTTT
CAVRDPLADTQYF
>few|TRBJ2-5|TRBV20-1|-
TGCAGTGCTAGAGATCTGAACCGGGGGACCCAGTACTTC
CSARDLNRGTQYF
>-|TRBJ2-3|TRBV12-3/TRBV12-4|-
TGTGCCAGCAGTCCGGGGACCGGGGCCCTCCTGGTCGATACGCAGTATTTT
CASSPGTGALLVDTQYF
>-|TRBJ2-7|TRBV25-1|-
TGTGCCAGCGGGACGGATATCTACGAGCAGTACTTC
CASGTDIYEQYF
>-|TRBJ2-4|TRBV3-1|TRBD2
TGTGCCAGCAGCCAAGATTGGGGGGGCAAAAACATTCAGTACTTC
CASSQDWGGKNIQYF
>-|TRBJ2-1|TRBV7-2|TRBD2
TGTGCCAGCAGCCCAGAGGGAGCGGGGAGCTCCTACAATGAGCAGTTCTTC
CASSPEGAGSSYNEQFF
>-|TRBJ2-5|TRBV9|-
TGTGCCAGCAGCTCCGGACCCGACCAAGAGACCCAGTACTTC
CASSSGPDQETQYF
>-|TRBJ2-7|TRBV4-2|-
TGTGCCAGCAGAAGCTCCGGGACAATCTCCTACGAGCAGTACTTC
CASRSSGTISYEQYF
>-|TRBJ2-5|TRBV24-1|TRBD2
TGTGCCACCAGTGACCCAGGACTAGGGGCTGGGGAGACCCAGTACTTC
CATSDPGLGAGETQYF
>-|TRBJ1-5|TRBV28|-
TGTGCCAGCAAAGGCAATCAGCCCCAGCATTTT
CASKGNQPQHF
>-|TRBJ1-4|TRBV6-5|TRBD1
TGTGCCAGCAGTTTCAGGACAGGGACTAATGAAAAACTGTTTTTT
CASSFRTGTNEKLFF
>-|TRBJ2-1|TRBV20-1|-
TGCAGTGCTAAGGGCGGGGGCCCCTACAATGAGCAGTTCTTC
CSAKGGGPYNEQFF
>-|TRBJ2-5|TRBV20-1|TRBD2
TGCAGTGCTAGAGATCTGCGGGGGTACCAAGAGACCCAGTACTTC
CSARDLRGYQETQYF
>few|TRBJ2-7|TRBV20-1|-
TGCAGTGCTAATACAGGGTTTCACTACGAGCAGTACTTC
CSANTGFHYEQYF
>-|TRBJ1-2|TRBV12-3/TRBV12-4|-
TGTGCCAGCAGTTTAGCGGACCTCACTCTCAGGGTCGAAGACTATGGCTACACCTTC
CASSLADLTLRVEDYGYTF
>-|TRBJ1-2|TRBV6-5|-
TGTGCCAGCAGACAATACAGGGACTTCGGGGGCTATGGCTACACCTTC
CASRQYRDFGGYGYTF
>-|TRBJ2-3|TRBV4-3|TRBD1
TGCGCCAGCAGCCAGCTGACAGGGGGCGCAGATACGCAGTATTTT
CASSQLTGGADTQYF
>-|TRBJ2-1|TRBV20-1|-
TGCAGTGCTAGCAATACTATCTCCTACAATGAGCAGTTCTTC
CSASNTISYNEQFF
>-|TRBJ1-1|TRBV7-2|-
TGTGCCAGCAGCTTAGAAGGGTTGGGCACTGAAGCTTTCTTT
CASSLEGLGTEAFF
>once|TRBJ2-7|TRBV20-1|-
TGCAGTGCTAGAGGACCGGTAACCTACGAGCAGTACTTC
CSARGPVTYEQYF
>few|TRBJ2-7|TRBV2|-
TGTGCCAGCAGCCACAACGCGGGAACCTACGAGCAGTACTTC
CASSHNAGTYEQYF
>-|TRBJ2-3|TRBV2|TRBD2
TGTGCCAGCAGTGGCCAGGCCGGACTAGCGGGGGGGCATACGCAGTATTTT
CASSGQAGLAGGHTQYF
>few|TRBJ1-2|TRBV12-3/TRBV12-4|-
TGTGCCACCGGGAGGTACACCTTC
CATGRYTF
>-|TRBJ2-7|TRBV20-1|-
TGCAGTGCTAGGGGCGACCCCGGCTACGAGCAGTACTTC
CSARGDPGYEQYF
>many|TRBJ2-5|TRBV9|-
TGTGCCAGCAGCTCGGACAGAGACCAAGAGACCCAGTACTTC
CASSSDRDQETQYF
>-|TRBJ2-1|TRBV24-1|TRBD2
TGTGCCACGTCCCCCGGGGGGTCCTACAATGAGCAGTTCTTC
CATSPGGSYNEQFF
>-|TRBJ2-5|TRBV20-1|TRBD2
TGCAGTGCTAGAGATTGGACTAGCGGCACGTCCTACAATGAGCAGTACTTC
CSARDWTSGTSYNEQYF
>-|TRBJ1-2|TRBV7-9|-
TGTGCCAGCAGCTCAGGGAGGGTAGATGGCTACACCTTC
CASSSGRVDGYTF